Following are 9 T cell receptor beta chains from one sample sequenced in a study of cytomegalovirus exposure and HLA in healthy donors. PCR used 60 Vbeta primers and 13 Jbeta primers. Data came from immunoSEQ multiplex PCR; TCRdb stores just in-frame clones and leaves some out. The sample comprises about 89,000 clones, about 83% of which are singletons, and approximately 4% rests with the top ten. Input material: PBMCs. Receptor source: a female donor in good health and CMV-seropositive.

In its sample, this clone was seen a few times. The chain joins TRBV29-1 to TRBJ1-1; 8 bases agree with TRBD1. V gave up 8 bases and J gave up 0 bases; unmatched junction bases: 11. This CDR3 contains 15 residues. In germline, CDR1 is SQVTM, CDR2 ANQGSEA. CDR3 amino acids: CSTAGRGRLNTEAFF. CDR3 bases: TGCAGCACGGCCGGCAGGGGGCGCCTGAACACTGAAGCTTTCTTT.

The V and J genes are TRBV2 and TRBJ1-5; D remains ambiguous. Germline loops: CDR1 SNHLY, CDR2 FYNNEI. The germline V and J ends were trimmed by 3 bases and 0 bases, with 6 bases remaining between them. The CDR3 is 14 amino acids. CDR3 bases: TGTGCCAGCAGTGAGGCAAATAGCAATCAGCCCCAGCATTTT. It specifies CASSEANSNQPQHF.

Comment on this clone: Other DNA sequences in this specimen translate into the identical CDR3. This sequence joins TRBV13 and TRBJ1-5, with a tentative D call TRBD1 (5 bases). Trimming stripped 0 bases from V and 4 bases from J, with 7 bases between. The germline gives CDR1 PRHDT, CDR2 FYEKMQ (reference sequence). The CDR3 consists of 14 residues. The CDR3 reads CASSLGQGNQPQHF. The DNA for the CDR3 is TGTGCCAGCAGCTTAGGGCAGGGAAATCAGCCCCAGCATTTT. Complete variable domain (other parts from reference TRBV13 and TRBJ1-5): AAGVIQSPRHLIKEKRETATLKCYPIPRHDTVYWYQQGPGQDPQFLISFYEKMQSDKGSIPDRFSAQQFSDYHSELNMSSLELGDSALYFCASSLGQGNQPQHFGDGTRLSIL.

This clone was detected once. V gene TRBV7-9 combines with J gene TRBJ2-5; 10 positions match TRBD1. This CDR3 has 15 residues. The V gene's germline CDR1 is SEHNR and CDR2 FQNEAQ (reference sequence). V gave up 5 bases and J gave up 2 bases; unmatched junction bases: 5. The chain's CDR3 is CASSKGQGRQETQYF. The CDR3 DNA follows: TGTGCCAGCAGCAAGGGACAGGGGAGGCAAGAGACCCAGTACTTC.

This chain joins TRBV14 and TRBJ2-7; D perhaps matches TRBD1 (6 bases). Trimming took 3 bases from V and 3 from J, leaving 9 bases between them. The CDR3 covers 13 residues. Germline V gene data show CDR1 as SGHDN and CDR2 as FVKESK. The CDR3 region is CASSHEQGYEQYF. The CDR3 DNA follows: TGTGCCAGCAGCCACGAACAGGGCTACGAGCAGTACTTC.

CDR3 coding DNA: TGTGCCAGCAGCAGGGGCTTCGGGGGTAACGTCCAAGAGACCCAGTACTTC. Translating it yields CASSRGFGGNVQETQYF. The chain uses TRBV5-6 and TRBJ2-5, with a possible D match to TRBD2 (6 bases). The ends were cut back, 4 bases at V and 1 base at J, with 20 bases in the middle. Germline V CDR1 and CDR2: SGHDT, YYEEEE. The CDR3 totals 17 residues. The whole variable domain, filled in from reference TRBV5-6 and TRBJ2-5, reads DAGVTQSPTHLIKTRGQQVTLRCSPKSGHDTVSWYQQALGQGPQFIFQYYEEEERQRGNFPDRFSGHQFPNYSSELNVNALLLGDSALYLCASSRGFGGNVQETQYFGPGTRLLVL.

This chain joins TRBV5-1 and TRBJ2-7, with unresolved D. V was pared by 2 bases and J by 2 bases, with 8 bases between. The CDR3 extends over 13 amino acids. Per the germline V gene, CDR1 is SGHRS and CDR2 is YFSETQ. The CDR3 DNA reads TGCGCCAGCAGCTTCCCTCCTACCTACGAGCAGTACTTC. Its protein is CASSFPPTYEQYF.

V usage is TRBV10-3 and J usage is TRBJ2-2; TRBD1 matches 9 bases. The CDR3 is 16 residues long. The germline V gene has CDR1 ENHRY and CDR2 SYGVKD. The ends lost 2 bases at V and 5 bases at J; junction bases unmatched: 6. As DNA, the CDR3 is TGTGCCATCAGTGAGCCTAAAGGACAGGGGACCGGGGAGCTGTTTTTT. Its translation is CAISEPKGQGTGELFF.

CDR3 coding DNA: TGCGCCAGCAGCCACCTTAGCGGGAGGGCCTACAATGAGCAGTTCTTC. Amino acid sequence: CASSHLSGRAYNEQFF. V usage is TRBV4-1 and J usage is TRBJ2-1; 11 nucleotides match TRBD2. The germline CDR1 and CDR2 sequences are MGHRA and YSYEKL. Trimming took 3 bases from V and 2 from J; bases not matched to a gene: 3. The CDR3 is 16 residues long.